This passage covers 13 T cell receptor beta chains from one sample sequenced in a study of memory CD4+ T cells and cytomegalovirus serostatus. Single viable CD3+CD4+CD8-CD45RO+ cells were sorted as the memory CD4+ T cells. The method was immunoSEQ multiplex PCR; TCRdb's version includes in-frame clones alone and lacks a portion of them. In the table there are some 29,000 clones, roughly 80% of which are singletons. The sequenced material came from memory CD4+ T cells from blood. These receptors all come from an adult in good health and CMV-seronegative. Some clones in this sample may be carry-over from other donors' samples.

The rearrangement uses TRBV6-1 and TRBJ1-2, with 8 bases matching TRBD1. The CDR3 spans 14 residues. J lost 5 bases, V lost 8 bases, and 10 bases had no gene match. Germline V gene lookup returns CDR1 MNHNS and CDR2 SASEGT. CDR3 in amino acids: CASSSSRGLYGYTF. The CDR3 DNA is TGTGCCAGCTCTTCGTCCAGGGGGCTGTATGGCTACACCTTC.

The chain combines TRBV18 with TRBJ2-5; D unresolved. This CDR3 is 14 amino acids long. The V and J ends lost 2 bases and 3 bases respectively, with 10 bases between them. Germline V CDR1 and CDR2: KGHSH, LQKENI. CDR3 region: CASSPEALKETQYF. The CDR3 nucleotides are TGTGCCAGCTCACCAGAGGCGCTTAAAGAGACCCAGTACTTC.

The V call is TRBV6-5, the J call TRBJ2-6, with unresolved D. In germline, CDR1 is MNHEY, CDR2 SVGAGI. With 0 bases removed from V and 0 bases from J, the gap between germline ends came to 6 bases. The CDR3 contains 16 residues. The CDR3 sequence: CASSYSTYSGANVLTF. The CDR3 coding sequence is TGTGCCAGCAGTTACTCAACTTACTCTGGGGCCAACGTCCTGACTTTC.

In its sample, this clone was seen a few times. The V and J genes are TRBV5-1 and TRBJ1-6; no definite D call. CDR1 is SGHRS and CDR2 is YFSETQ in the germline V gene. Trimming shortened V by 0 bases and J by 6 bases, and 7 bases separated the two germline ends. CDR3 size: 14 residues. CDR3 region: CASSLAAFNSPLHF. Written as DNA, the CDR3 is TGCGCCAGCAGCTTGGCAGCTTTTAATTCACCCCTCCACTTT. Filled out from reference TRBV5-1 and TRBJ1-6, the complete variable domain reads KAGVTQTPRYLIKTRGQQVTLSCSPISGHRSVSWYQQTPGQGLQFLFEYFSETQRNKGNFPGRFSGRQFSNSRSEMNVSTLELGDSALYLCASSLAAFNSPLHFGNGTRLTVT.

This chain uses TRBV6-1 with TRBJ2-5; 10 bases align to TRBD2. The J segment lost 5 bases and the V segment lost 5 bases, leaving 8 bases of the junction unmatched. This CDR3 is built from 15 residues. Germline CDR1 reads MNHNS; CDR2 reads SASEGT. The CDR3 nucleotides read TGTGCCAGCAGTTTGAGCGGGGGGGCTAGGGAGACCCAGTACTTC. This encodes CASSLSGGARETQYF.

In its sample, this clone was seen a few times. The chain couples TRBV19 to TRBJ1-1; perhaps TRBD1 as D (6 bases). Trimming took off 6 bases at V and 4 bases at J, with 15 bases between the two ends. The CDR3 extends over 14 amino acids. Germline CDR1 reads LNHDA; CDR2 reads SQIVND (reference sequence). The DNA for the CDR3 is TGTGCCAGTAGCATACAGGGCAGCCGCACTGAAGCTTTCTTT. Protein product: CASSIQGSRTEAFF.

The CDR3 reads CASSSILRGYNEQFF. CDR3 coding DNA: TGTGCCAGCAGCTCTATCCTGAGGGGGTACAATGAGCAGTTCTTC. The J gene is TRBJ2-1, the V gene TRBV11-2; a weak D match, TRBD1 (6 bases). The V gene's germline CDR1 is SGHAT and CDR2 FQNNGV. The CDR3 is 15 amino acids. V was pared by 4 bases and J by 4 bases, with 14 bases between.

The V gene is TRBV14, the J gene TRBJ1-1; perhaps TRBD1 as D (6 bases). Trimming shortened V by 1 base and J by 10 bases, and 13 bases separated the two germline ends. This CDR3 spans 13 amino acids. Germline V lookup: CDR1 SGHDN, CDR2 FVKESK. The CDR3 here is CASSQVGAGAAFF. The CDR3 DNA reads as TGTGCCAGCAGCCAAGTGGGTGCAGGGGCAGCTTTCTTT.

The chain links TRBV7-9 to TRBJ1-1; D is unresolved. The germline V and J ends were trimmed by 5 bases and 0 bases, with 10 bases remaining between them. Germline values: CDR1 SEHNR, CDR2 FQNEAQ (reference sequence). The CDR3 consists of 14 residues. For the CDR3, the DNA is TGTGCCAGCAGCCCCGGACGGATGAACACTGAAGCTTTCTTT. Its protein product is CASSPGRMNTEAFF.

This clone was counted between two and nine times. The rearrangement joins TRBV30 to TRBJ1-3; D call uncertain. V gave up 1 base and J gave up 7 bases, with 14 bases separating them. The CDR3 totals 14 residues. Looked up from germline, CDR1 is GTSNPN and CDR2 is SVGIG (reference sequence). CDR3 nucleotides: TGTGCCTGGAGTGGGACCCGCTATCAGAACACCATATATTTT. Amino acids: CAWSGTRYQNTIYF.

This chain joins TRBV18 and TRBJ2-7; TRBD1 matches 10 bases. The CDR3 is 15 amino acids. Germline V gene lookup returns CDR1 KGHSH and CDR2 LQKENI. Trimming removed 5 bases from V and 1 base from J; junction bases left unmatched: 5. The DNA for the CDR3 is TGTGCCAGCTCAGAGGACAGGGGGGTATCCTACGAGCAGTACTTC. Translated: CASSEDRGVSYEQYF. Using reference TRBV18 and TRBJ2-7 for the parts outside the CDR3, the full variable domain is NAGVMQNPRHLVRRRGQEARLRCSPMKGHSHVYWYRQLPEEGLKFMVYLQKENIIDESGMPKERFSAEFPKEGPSILRIQQVVRGDSAAYFCASSEDRGVSYEQYFGPGTRLTVT.

The CDR3 region is CASNRPGQGRSNTEAFF. CDR3 coding DNA: TGTGCCAGCAATAGACCGGGACAGGGACGTTCAAACACTGAAGCTTTCTTT. V and J are TRBV2 and TRBJ1-1; the match to TRBD1 covers 9 bases. From germline, CDR1 is SNHLY and CDR2 FYNNEI. This CDR3 contains 17 residues. V shed 7 bases, J shed 2 bases, and the junction held 14 bases outside the gene matches.

This chain joins TRBV6-1 and TRBJ1-2; tentatively, D is TRBD1 (6 bases). Trimming left V 10 bases short and J 3 bases short, with 15 bases between. The CDR3 runs to 13 residues. Germline CDR1 MNHNS, CDR2 SASEGT. CDR3 residues: CAILGAGDYGYTF. CDR3 nucleotide sequence: TGTGCCATCCTGGGGGCAGGGGACTATGGCTACACCTTC.